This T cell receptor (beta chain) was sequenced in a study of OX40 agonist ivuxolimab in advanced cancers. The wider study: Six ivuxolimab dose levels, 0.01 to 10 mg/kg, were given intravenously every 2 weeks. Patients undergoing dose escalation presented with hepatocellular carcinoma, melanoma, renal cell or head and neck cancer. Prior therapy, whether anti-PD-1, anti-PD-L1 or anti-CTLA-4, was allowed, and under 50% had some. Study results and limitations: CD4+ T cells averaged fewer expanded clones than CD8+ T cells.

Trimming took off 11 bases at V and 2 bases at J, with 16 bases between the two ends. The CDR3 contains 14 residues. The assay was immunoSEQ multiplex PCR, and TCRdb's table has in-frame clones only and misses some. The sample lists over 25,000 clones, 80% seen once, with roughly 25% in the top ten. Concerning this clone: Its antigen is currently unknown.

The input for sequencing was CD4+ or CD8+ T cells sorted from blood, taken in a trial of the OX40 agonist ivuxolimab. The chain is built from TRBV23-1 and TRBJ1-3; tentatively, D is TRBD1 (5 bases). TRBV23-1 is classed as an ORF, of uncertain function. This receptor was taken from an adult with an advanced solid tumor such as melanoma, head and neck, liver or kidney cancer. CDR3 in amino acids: CAPQGLGAGNTIYF. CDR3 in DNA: TGCGCCCCCCAGGGTTTGGGTGCTGGAAACACCATATATTTT.